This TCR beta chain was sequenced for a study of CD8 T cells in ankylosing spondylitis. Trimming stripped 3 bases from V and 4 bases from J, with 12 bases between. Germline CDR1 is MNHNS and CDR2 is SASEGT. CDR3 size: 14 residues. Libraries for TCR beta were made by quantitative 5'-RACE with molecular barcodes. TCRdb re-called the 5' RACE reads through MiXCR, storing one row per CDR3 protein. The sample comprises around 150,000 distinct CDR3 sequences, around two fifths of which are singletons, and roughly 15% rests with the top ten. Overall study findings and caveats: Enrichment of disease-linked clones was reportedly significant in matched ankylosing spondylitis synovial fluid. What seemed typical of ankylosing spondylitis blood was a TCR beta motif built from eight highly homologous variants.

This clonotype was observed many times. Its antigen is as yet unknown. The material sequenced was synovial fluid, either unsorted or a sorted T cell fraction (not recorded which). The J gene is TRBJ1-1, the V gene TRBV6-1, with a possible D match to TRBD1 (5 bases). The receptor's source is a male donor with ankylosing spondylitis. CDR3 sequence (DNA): TGTGCCAGCAGTGATCTGGGGGGTGGCACTGAAGCTTTCTTT. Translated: CASSDLGGGTEAFF.